This TCR beta chain was sequenced during a study of post-analysis software for immune sequencing data. Background on the study: Clinical courses comprised relapsing-remitting, secondary progressive and progressive-relapsing multiple sclerosis.

Remarks on this clonotype: Its antigen is not known.

TCR beta libraries were prepared from cDNA with unique molecular identifiers. Between roughly 1 and 10 million T cells gave rise to some 450,000 cDNA molecules. TCRdb re-called the PCR reads with MiXCR, one entry per CDR3 protein. Among 450,000 to 650,000 distinct CDR3 sequences, roughly 45% were seen once, and the ten largest hold under 2%. The V and J ends lost 3 bases and 7 bases respectively, with 11 bases between them. From germline, CDR1 is KGHSH and CDR2 LQKENI. The CDR3 totals 13 residues. General study points: Comparison of patients with controls showed a handful of TRBV segments more frequent in patients, TRBV5-6, TRBV5-1 and TRBV20-1 among them. Compared against controls, patients with multiple sclerosis displayed significantly lower normalized Chao1 diversity.

The rearrangement uses TRBV18 and TRBJ2-3, with D possibly matching TRBD1 (6 bases). The sequence was obtained from a girl between 5 and 17 years old with multiple sclerosis. What was sequenced was blood. CDR3 in DNA: TGTGCCAGCTCACCGAGGGACACCTATACGCAGTATTTT. Protein: CASSPRDTYTQYF.